The 15 T cell receptor beta chains listed next were all sequenced from one sample in a study of blood T cell repertoires in COVID-19. The repertoire was sequenced with immunoSEQ multiplex PCR; TCRdb's copy has only in-frame clones and lacks some. The sample comprises approximately 300,000 clones, roughly 90% of which are singletons, and roughly a tenth rests with the top ten. Sequencing input: PBMCs or T cells enriched from blood (not recorded which). All receptors come from a woman aged 30 to 39 who had recovered from COVID-19.

This clone was found a few times. The chain is built from TRBV6-5 and TRBJ1-2, with D maybe TRBD1 (6 bases). Germline CDR1 is MNHEY and CDR2 is SVGAGI. The CDR3 runs 13 residues. V was cut by 7 bases and J by 7 bases, with 16 bases left in between. CDR3 sequence reads: CASTLTGTGGYTF. CDR3 sequence (DNA): TGTGCCAGCACCCTCACAGGGACGGGTGGCTACACCTTC.

CDR3 in amino acids: CASSPIRQGRQDTQYF. The DNA of the CDR3 is TGTGCCAGCTCACCGATTCGACAGGGGAGGCAAGATACGCAGTATTTT. This chain links TRBV18 with TRBJ2-3, with TRBD1 matching over 8 bases. The CDR3 is made up of 16 amino acids. V shed 3 bases, J shed 5 bases, and the junction held 10 bases outside the gene matches. Germline V gene lookup returns CDR1 KGHSH and CDR2 LQKENI.

CDR3 sequence (DNA): TGCGCCAGCAGCCACACAGGGAACACTGAAGCTTTCTTT. This sequence encodes CASSHTGNTEAFF. The chain links TRBV4-3 to TRBJ1-1; D is possibly TRBD1 (5 bases). Germline V gene data show CDR1 as LGHNA and CDR2 as YSLEER. V was pared by 3 bases and J by 1 base, with 6 bases between. The CDR3 is made up of 13 amino acids.

The chain recombines TRBV6-5 with TRBJ2-1; 9 bases are shared with TRBD2. The CDR3 is 15 residues long. Germline V gives CDR1 MNHEY, CDR2 SVGAGI. After removal of 4 bases from V and 2 bases from J, the junction contained 3 bases not matched to a gene. The CDR3 nucleotides read TGTGCCAGCAGTTTAAGACTAGCGGCCTACAATGAGCAGTTCTTC. Residues: CASSLRLAAYNEQFF.

The chain couples TRBV6-5 to TRBJ1-1; 10 bases are a match to TRBD1. The V segment lost 11 bases and the J segment 7 bases; nucleotides outside the gene matches: 10. Germline V gene data show CDR1 as MNHEY and CDR2 as SVGAGI. This CDR3 region has 13 residues. The CDR3 bases are TGTGCCGCCCGGGACAGGGGTTTGGGTGAAGCTTTCTTT. As protein: CAARDRGLGEAFF.

The V and J genes are TRBV28 and TRBJ2-7; TRBD2 is a possible D gene (5 bases). CDR1 is MDHEN and CDR2 is SYDVKM in the germline V gene. V lost 2 bases and J lost 11, with 10 bases in between. The CDR3 spans 11 residues. The DNA for the CDR3 is TGTGCCAGCAGTTTAGATGGACTGGAGTACTTC. It translates to CASSLDGLEYF.

This chain links TRBV27 with TRBJ1-5; D might be TRBD1 (5 bases). CDR1 and CDR2 from the germline V gene are MNHEY and SMNVEV (reference sequence). Trimming stripped 5 bases from V and 3 bases from J, with 26 bases between. The CDR3 has 19 residues. CDR3 DNA sequence: TGTGCCAGCAGTCGAACCGGGAGAGACATTTGGGACTACAATCAGCCCCAGCATTTT. It codes for CASSRTGRDIWDYNQPQHF.

This CDR3 reads CASSKTSGRIMINNEQFF. The DNA of the CDR3 is TGCGCCAGCAGTAAAACTAGCGGGCGCATAATGATTAACAATGAGCAGTTCTTC. The rearrangement joins TRBV4-1 to TRBJ2-1; 9 bases align to TRBD2. Germline V gene lookup returns CDR1 MGHRA and CDR2 YSYEKL. Trimming removed 6 bases from V and 5 bases from J; junction bases left unmatched: 17. The CDR3 has 18 residues.

The J gene is TRBJ2-7, the V gene TRBV28; D unclear. The CDR3 covers 13 residues. Trimming pared 7 bases from V and 7 bases from J, leaving 17 bases between. Germline V gene sequence: CDR1 MDHEN, CDR2 SYDVKM. The DNA for the CDR3 is TGTGCCAGCACCTCGAGTCCCTCCTGGGAGCAGTACTTC. It yields the protein CASTSSPSWEQYF.

The chain uses TRBV30 and TRBJ2-7, with 9 bases identical to TRBD2. The V gene's germline CDR1 is GTSNPN and CDR2 SVGIG (reference sequence). The CDR3 length is 16 residues. Germline trimming cut 1 base from V and 3 bases from J; bases unmatched to any gene: 10. CDR3 amino acids: CAWSGPLSGRLYEQYF. In DNA, the CDR3 is TGTGCCTGGAGTGGCCCCCTGAGCGGGAGGCTCTACGAGCAGTACTTC. Full variable domain (outside the CDR3, taken from reference TRBV30 and TRBJ2-7): SQTIHQWPATLVQPVGSPLSLECTVEGTSNPNLYWYRQAAGRGLQLLFYSVGIGQISSEVPQNLSASRPQDRQFILSSKKLLLSDSGFYLCAWSGPLSGRLYEQYFGPGTRLTVT.

The chain has TRBV20-1 and TRBJ2-7, with 12 bases aligning to TRBD2. CDR1 is DFQATT, CDR2 SNEGSKA, per germline (reference sequence). The CDR3 loop spans 16 amino acids. J was trimmed by 7 bases and V by 6 bases; bases with no gene match: 16. As DNA, the CDR3 is TGCAGTGCGAGTCCGACTAGCGGGAGCCCTCTGGAAGAGCAGTACTTC. Encoded protein: CSASPTSGSPLEEQYF.

The chain combines TRBV3-1 (or the pseudogene TRBV3-2) with TRBJ2-1, with TRBD2 matching over 12 bases. The CDR3 spans 17 residues. The germline gives CDR1 LGHDT, CDR2 YNNKEL (reference sequence). With V trimmed by 0 bases and J by 5 bases, 5 bases remained unmatched. The CDR3: CASSQDRRTSGNNEQFF. The CDR3, as DNA: TGTGCCAGCAGCCAAGATCGTAGGACTAGCGGGAACAATGAGCAGTTCTTC.

The chain couples TRBV5-4 to TRBJ2-5, with 7 bases fitting TRBD2. V dropped 4 bases and J dropped 4; count of bases not matched to a gene: 10. From germline, CDR1 is SGHNT and CDR2 YYREEE (reference sequence). The CDR3 sequence is 15 residues long. In nucleotides, the CDR3 is TGTGCCAGCAGCAGCTGGACTAGAATGGGAGAGACCCAGTACTTC. As protein: CASSSWTRMGETQYF. Full variable domain (outside the CDR3, taken from reference TRBV5-4 and TRBJ2-5): ETGVTQSPTHLIKTRGQQVTLRCSSQSGHNTVSWYQQALGQGPQFIFQYYREEENGRGNFPPRFSGLQFPNYSSELNVNALELDDSALYLCASSSWTRMGETQYFGPGTRLLVL.

The chain recombines TRBV4-2 with TRBJ2-7; 8 bases agree with TRBD2. The CDR3 sequence is 16 residues long. From germline, CDR1 is LGHNA and CDR2 YNFKEQ. J gave up 1 base and V 0 bases, and 5 bases lay outside the gene matches. This CDR3 reads CASSQDLGLGSYEQYF. As DNA, the CDR3 is TGTGCCAGCAGCCAAGATCTGGGACTAGGATCCTACGAGCAGTACTTC.

The chain is built from TRBV6-5 and TRBJ2-3; possible D gene TRBD2, 6 bases. CDR1 and CDR2 from the germline V gene are MNHEY and SVGAGI. Trimming stripped 4 bases from V and 2 bases from J, with 13 bases between. This CDR3 is 15 amino acids long. CDR3 protein: CASSSSGDSTDTQYF. As DNA, the CDR3 is TGTGCCAGCAGTTCCTCGGGAGACTCCACAGATACGCAGTATTTT.